The sample holds a few counts of the clone carrying this TCR beta chain. Germline lookup yields CDR1 KGHDR and CDR2 SFDVKD. CDR3 size: 14 residues. V lost 4 bases to trimming and J lost 3 bases, with 11 bases between them. This entry comes from a study of low-dose radiotherapy and immunotherapy resistance in tumors. At the level of the study: Cohort 1 got 0.5 Gy per fraction every 2 weeks, 6.5 Gy in total. For four cycles from cycle 1 day 1, patients took 300 mg oral aspirin daily.

Primers used for first-strand cDNA, a TRAV- and TRBV-specific set, covered both alpha and beta chains. It was with a constant-region primer and a V-primer adapter that TCRs were amplified over approximately 20 PCR cycles. mRNA, after isolation, was amplified by in vitro transcription. From the reads, TCRdb called clonotypes with MiXCR, one entry per CDR3 protein. In the table there are about 9,200 distinct CDR3 sequences, 35% to 50% of which are singletons. Each donor was administered nivolumab, ipilimumab, aspirin, low-dose cyclophosphamide and low-dose radiotherapy. This clonotype was obtained from a human donor with advanced metastatic prostate, ovarian, gallbladder or colorectal cancer (not recorded which). This table probably holds off-target reads from a library built for another chain. The V call is TRBV24-1, the J call TRBJ2-5; TRBD1 is a possible D gene (5 bases). CDR3 nucleotides: TGTGCCACCAGTGAACCTTCCAGGGAAGAGACCCAGTACTTC. Translating gives CATSEPSREETQYF.